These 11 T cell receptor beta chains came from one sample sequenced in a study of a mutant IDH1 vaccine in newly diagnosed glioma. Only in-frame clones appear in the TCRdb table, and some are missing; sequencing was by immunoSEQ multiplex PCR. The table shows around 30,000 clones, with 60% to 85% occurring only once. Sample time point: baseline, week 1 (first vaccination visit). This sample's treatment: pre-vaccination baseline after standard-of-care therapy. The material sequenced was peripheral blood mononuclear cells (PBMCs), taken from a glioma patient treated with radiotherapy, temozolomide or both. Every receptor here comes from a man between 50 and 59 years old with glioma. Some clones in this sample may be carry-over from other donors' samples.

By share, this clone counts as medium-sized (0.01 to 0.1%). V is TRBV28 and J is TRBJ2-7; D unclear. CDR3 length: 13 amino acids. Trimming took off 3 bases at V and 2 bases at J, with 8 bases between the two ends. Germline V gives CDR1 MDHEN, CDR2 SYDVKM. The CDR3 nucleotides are TGTGCCAGCAGTTTCGCCCCCGCCTACGAGCAGTACTTC. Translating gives CASSFAPAYEQYF.

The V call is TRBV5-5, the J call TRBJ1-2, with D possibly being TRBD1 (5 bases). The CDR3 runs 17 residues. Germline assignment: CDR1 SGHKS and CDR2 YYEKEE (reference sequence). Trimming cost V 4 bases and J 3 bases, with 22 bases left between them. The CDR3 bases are TGTGCCAGCAGCGCCCTGGCCCCTTCAAGAGGGGACTATGGCTACACCTTC. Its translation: CASSALAPSRGDYGYTF.

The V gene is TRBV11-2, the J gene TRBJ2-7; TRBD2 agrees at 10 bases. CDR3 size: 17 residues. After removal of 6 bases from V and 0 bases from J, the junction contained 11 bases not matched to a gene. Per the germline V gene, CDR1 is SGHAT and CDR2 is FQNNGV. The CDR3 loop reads CASSSIAGGRSSYEQYF. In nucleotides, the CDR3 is TGTGCCAGCAGTTCTATAGCGGGAGGACGGAGCTCCTACGAGCAGTACTTC. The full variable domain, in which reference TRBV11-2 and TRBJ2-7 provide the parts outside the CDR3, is EAGVAQSPRYKIIEKRQSVAFWCNPISGHATLYWYQQILGQGPKLLIQFQNNGVVDDSQLPKDRFSAERLKGVDSTLKIQPAKLEDSAVYLCASSSIAGGRSSYEQYFGPGTRLTVT.

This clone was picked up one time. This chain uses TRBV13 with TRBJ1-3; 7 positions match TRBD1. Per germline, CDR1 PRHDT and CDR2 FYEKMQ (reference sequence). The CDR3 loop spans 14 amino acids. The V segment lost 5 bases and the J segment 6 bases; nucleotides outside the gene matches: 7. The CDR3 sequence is CASSVGTEENTIYF. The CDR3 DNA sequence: TGTGCCAGCAGCGTCGGGACAGAAGAAAACACCATATATTTT.

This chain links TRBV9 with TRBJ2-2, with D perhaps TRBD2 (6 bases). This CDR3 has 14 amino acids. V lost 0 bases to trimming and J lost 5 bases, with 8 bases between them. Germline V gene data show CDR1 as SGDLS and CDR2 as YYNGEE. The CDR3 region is CASSVGGATGELFF. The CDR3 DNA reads TGTGCCAGCAGCGTAGGCGGGGCAACCGGGGAGCTGTTTTTT. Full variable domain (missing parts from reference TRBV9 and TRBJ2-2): DSGVTQTPKHLITATGQRVTLRCSPRSGDLSVYWYQQSLDQGLQFLIQYYNGEERAKGNILERFSAQQFPDLHSELNLSSLELGDSALYFCASSVGGATGELFFGEGSRLTVL.

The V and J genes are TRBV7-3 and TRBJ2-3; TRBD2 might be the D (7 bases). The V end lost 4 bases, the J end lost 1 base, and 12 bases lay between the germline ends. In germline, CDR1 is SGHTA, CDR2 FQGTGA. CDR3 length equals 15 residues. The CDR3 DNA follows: TGTGCCAGCAGCTCCGCGGGGGCTCGCACAGATACGCAGTATTTT. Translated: CASSSAGARTDTQYF.

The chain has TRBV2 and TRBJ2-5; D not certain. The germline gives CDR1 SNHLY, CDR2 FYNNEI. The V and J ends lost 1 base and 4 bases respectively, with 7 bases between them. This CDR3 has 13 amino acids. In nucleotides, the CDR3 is TGTGCCAGCAGTGAAGTTGTCAGAGAGACCCAGTACTTC. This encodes CASSEVVRETQYF.

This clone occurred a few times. CDR3 in DNA: TGTGCCAGCAGCTTAGGACAGGGACACGAAGCTTTCTTT. Its translation: CASSLGQGHEAFF. The chain uses TRBV7-9 and TRBJ1-1; 7 bases match TRBD1. CDR1 is SEHNR, CDR2 FQNEAQ, per germline (reference sequence). J was trimmed by 8 bases and V by 1 base; bases with no gene match: 4. This CDR3 has 13 amino acids.

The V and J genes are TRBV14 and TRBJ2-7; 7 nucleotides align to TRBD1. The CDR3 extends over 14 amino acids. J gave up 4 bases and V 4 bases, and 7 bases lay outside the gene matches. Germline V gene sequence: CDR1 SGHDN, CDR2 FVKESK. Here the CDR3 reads CASSPRDRGYEQYF. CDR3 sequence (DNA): TGTGCCAGCAGCCCCCGGGACAGAGGTTACGAGCAGTACTTC.

DNA of the CDR3: TGTGCCAGCTCACCATTGGGCAGCGGGAGTATGAACACCGGGGAGCTGTTTTTT. It yields the protein CASSPLGSGSMNTGELFF. This sequence joins TRBV18 and TRBJ2-2; 8 bases align to TRBD2. This CDR3 region has 18 residues. V shed 2 bases and J 1 base; nucleotides not matched to a gene: 9. Germline loops: CDR1 KGHSH, CDR2 LQKENI.

CDR3 sequence: CASSVGGGRTGELFF. For the CDR3, the DNA is TGTGCCAGCAGCGTAGGAGGCGGGAGGACCGGGGAGCTGTTTTTT. This chain joins TRBV9 and TRBJ2-2; 8 bases align to TRBD2. Germline V gene lookup returns CDR1 SGDLS and CDR2 YYNGEE. The junction had 3 bases not matched to a gene; V was cut back by 0 bases and J by 5 bases. CDR3 length equals 15 residues.